This note documents a single T cell receptor (beta chain) sequence. Antigen unknown. The source of the sample is a study of T-cell reconstitution after alpha-beta-depleted transplantation in children. Findings and limits, study-wide: Among T cells one year after transplant, newly produced cells accounted for most counts and diversity. About two months after transplant, alpha-beta T cells reportedly came from several hundred expanded graft clones.

Germline-derived CDR1 and CDR2 are DFQATT and SNEGSKA (reference sequence). Trimming shortened V by 4 bases and J by 0 bases, and 18 bases separated the two germline ends. The CDR3 covers 16 residues. A TCRbeta library incorporating unique molecular identifiers was prepared. TCRdb reanalysed the PCR reads using MiXCR and keeps one entry per CDR3 protein. The sample includes under 750,000 distinct CDR3 sequences, more than 20% of them seen just once. This rearrangement joins TRBV20-1 to TRBJ1-1; a possible D gene is TRBD1 (6 bases). The source was PBMCs, mostly from graft donor cells, collected 360 days after TCRalphabeta/CD19-depleted stem cell transplant. The receptor's source is a boy in the first two years of life who had a stem cell transplant for acute myeloid leukemia, so the T cells may come from the graft donor. The CDR3 protein is CSANRQAGSLNTEAFF. In DNA form, the CDR3 reads TGCAGTGCTAATAGACAGGCCGGTTCCCTGAACACTGAAGCTTTCTTT.